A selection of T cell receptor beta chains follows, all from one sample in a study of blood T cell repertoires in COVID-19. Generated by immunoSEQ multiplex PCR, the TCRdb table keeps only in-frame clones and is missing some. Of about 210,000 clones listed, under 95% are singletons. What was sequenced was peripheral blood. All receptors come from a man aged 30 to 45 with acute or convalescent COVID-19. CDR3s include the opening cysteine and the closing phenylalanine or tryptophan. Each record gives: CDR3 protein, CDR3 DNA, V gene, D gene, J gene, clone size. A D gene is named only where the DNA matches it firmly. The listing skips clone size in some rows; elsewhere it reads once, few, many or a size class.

CDR3 protein: CASSYRAPGNTIYF; CDR3 DNA: TGTGCCAGCAGTTACAGGGCTCCTGGAAACACCATATATTTT; V gene: TRBV28; D gene: -; J gene: TRBJ1-3; clone size: -
CDR3 protein: CASSGRGTGALTGELFF; CDR3 DNA: TGTGCCAGCAGCGGCCGTGGGACAGGGGCCCTCACCGGGGAGCTGTTTTTT; V gene: TRBV9; D gene: TRBD1; J gene: TRBJ2-2; clone size: -
CDR3 protein: CASSPRGQGNEQFF; CDR3 DNA: TGTGCCAGTAGTCCCAGGGGGCAGGGGAATGAGCAGTTCTTC; V gene: TRBV19; D gene: TRBD1; J gene: TRBJ2-1; clone size: -
CDR3 protein: CASRVTGGNTEAFF; CDR3 DNA: TGTGCCAGCAGAGTGACAGGGGGAAACACTGAAGCTTTCTTT; V gene: TRBV6-5; D gene: TRBD1; J gene: TRBJ1-1; clone size: -
CDR3 protein: CASSKQGLRDYGYTF; CDR3 DNA: TGTGCCAGCAGTAAACAGGGGCTTCGTGACTATGGCTACACCTTC; V gene: TRBV27; D gene: TRBD1; J gene: TRBJ1-2; clone size: once
CDR3 protein: CSVAGVGGSVIAGELFF; CDR3 DNA: TGCAGCGTAGCCGGAGTAGGGGGCTCGGTTATTGCCGGGGAGCTGTTTTTT; V gene: TRBV29-1; D gene: TRBD1; J gene: TRBJ2-2; clone size: -
CDR3 protein: CASSATSDYTDTQYF; CDR3 DNA: TGCGCCAGCAGCGCTACTTCGGACTACACAGATACGCAGTATTTT; V gene: TRBV5-1; D gene: -; J gene: TRBJ2-3; clone size: -
CDR3 protein: CATSSRTGGSYEQYF; CDR3 DNA: TGTGCCACCAGCTCTCGGACAGGGGGGTCCTACGAGCAGTACTTC; V gene: TRBV15; D gene: TRBD1; J gene: TRBJ2-7; clone size: -
CDR3 protein: CASSSQGGRLNTEAFF; CDR3 DNA: TGTGCCAGCAGCTCCCAGGGTGGACGGCTGAACACTGAAGCTTTCTTT; V gene: TRBV7-6; D gene: -; J gene: TRBJ1-1; clone size: -
CDR3 protein: CASNRLVPPGNTIYF; CDR3 DNA: TGTGCCAGTAACCGACTTGTGCCTCCTGGAAACACCATATATTTT; V gene: TRBV19; D gene: -; J gene: TRBJ1-3; clone size: once